Presented here are 25 T cell receptor beta chains from one specimen sequenced in a study of T-cell memory formation after mild COVID-19. MiXCR, applied by TCRdb to the 5' RACE reads, yields one record per CDR3 protein. The data show around 340,000 distinct CDR3 sequences, with around 13% seen just once and about 20% held by the top ten. The source material was PBMCs or a T cell subset sorted from them (not recorded which). These receptors all come from a man between 18 and 35 years old who had mild COVID-19 (a few samples of this study predate the infection). Cell type and time point are not known.

This chain connects TRBV15 to TRBJ1-3; 7 bases align to TRBD1. Germline CDR1 and CDR2: LNHNV and YYDKDF (reference sequence). The CDR3 consists of 15 residues. V was clipped by 2 bases and J by 7 bases; unmatched bases: 8. The CDR3 nucleotides are TGTGCCACCAGCAGACCGACAGGGACCGGGAACACCATATATTTT. It translates to CATSRPTGTGNTIYF.

This clonotype has more than one count but fewer than ten. The rearrangement uses TRBV10-3 and TRBJ2-7; a possible D gene is TRBD1 (6 bases). CDR1 is ENHRY and CDR2 is SYGVKD in the germline V gene. This CDR3 is 14 amino acids long. Trimming cost V 4 bases and J 0 bases, with 10 bases left between them. The CDR3 coding sequence is TGTGCCATCAGTGGGGACATCAACTCCTACGAGCAGTACTTC. It codes for CAISGDINSYEQYF.

This clonotype was observed a few times. The chain carries TRBV11-2 and TRBJ2-3, with 7 bases matching TRBD1. The germline CDR1 and CDR2 sequences are SGHAT and FQNNGV. The CDR3 has 16 residues. V was pared by 4 bases and J by 2 bases, with 9 bases of the junction left unmatched. CDR3 amino acids: CASSYRTGVLTDTQYF. CDR3 DNA: TGTGCCAGCAGCTACCGGACAGGAGTCCTCACAGATACGCAGTATTTT.

V usage is TRBV10-1 and J usage is TRBJ2-1, with 10 nucleotides matching TRBD1. CDR1 WNHNN and CDR2 SYGVQD come from the germline V gene (reference sequence). The trim removed 0 bases at V and 9 bases at J, leaving 5 bases unmatched. The CDR3 totals 15 residues. CDR3 bases: TGCGCCAGCAGTGAGTCCGACAGGGGGCTTGGTGAGCAGTTCTTC. Translation gives CASSESDRGLGEQFF.

This clonotype was observed at least ten times. The CDR3 spells CASSLGAVETQYF. The CDR3 DNA reads as TGCGCCAGCAGCTTGGGGGCAGTTGAGACCCAGTACTTC. The chain employs TRBV5-1 and TRBJ2-5; D remains ambiguous. There are 13 residues in the CDR3. In germline, CDR1 is SGHRS, CDR2 YFSETQ. Trimming removed 0 bases from V and 5 bases from J, with 8 bases in between.

This clonotype was counted at least ten times. The CDR3 nucleotides read TGTGCCAGCAGCTCCGGACACACAGATACGCAGTATTTT. This codes for CASSSGHTDTQYF. The chain joins TRBV12-3 or TRBV12-4 to TRBJ2-3, with TRBD1 as a possible D gene (5 bases). Trimming took off 6 bases at V and 2 bases at J, with 9 bases between the two ends. The CDR3 loop spans 13 amino acids.

This clonotype has at least ten counts. The chain employs TRBV10-3 and TRBJ2-5, with D tentatively TRBD2 (5 bases). This CDR3 is built from 15 residues. Germline V lookup: CDR1 ENHRY, CDR2 SYGVKD. V lost 6 bases and J 3 bases, leaving 17 bases between the germline ends. CDR3 region: CAIRRVGQREETQYF. CDR3 nucleotides: TGTGCCATCAGGAGGGTTGGGCAGAGGGAAGAGACCCAGTACTTC.

The CDR3 spells CSAIDRRDEKLFF. For the CDR3, the DNA is TGCAGTGCTATAGATCGCAGGGATGAAAAACTGTTTTTT. The chain couples TRBV20-1 to TRBJ1-4; perhaps TRBD1 as D (5 bases). The ends were cut back, 4 bases at V and 6 bases at J, with 12 bases in the middle. CDR1 and CDR2 (germline): DFQATT, SNEGSKA (reference sequence). The CDR3 totals 13 residues.

At least ten counts were recorded for this clonotype. The V gene is TRBV7-2, the J gene TRBJ2-1; D possibly uses TRBD1 or TRBD2 (5 bases each). V lost 0 bases and J 8 bases, leaving 17 bases between the germline ends. The CDR3 spans 16 residues. Germline CDR1 is SGHTA and CDR2 is FQGNSA. The DNA of the CDR3 is TGTGCCAGCAGCTTAGCGGGGCGGCTTACGCGGGATGAGCAGTTCTTC. As protein: CASSLAGRLTRDEQFF.

The V gene is TRBV11-1, the J gene TRBJ2-1; TRBD2 matches at 12 bases. Germline V gives CDR1 SGHAT, CDR2 FQDESV (reference sequence). Trimming removed 5 bases from V and 5 bases from J; junction bases left unmatched: 16. The CDR3 loop spans 19 amino acids. Here the CDR3 reads CASSPTTSGGPRDHNEQFF. The CDR3 coding sequence is TGTGCCAGCAGCCCAACGACTAGCGGGGGACCTAGGGACCACAATGAGCAGTTCTTC.

This clonotype has only a few counts. The rearrangement uses TRBV20-1 and TRBJ2-5, with TRBD1 as a possible D gene (5 bases). Trimming took off 2 bases at V and 4 bases at J, with 5 bases between the two ends. This CDR3 has 11 amino acids. CDR1 and CDR2 (germline): DFQATT, SNEGSKA (reference sequence). CDR3 in amino acids: CSARQGETQYF. The CDR3 DNA is TGCAGTGCTAGACAGGGAGAGACCCAGTACTTC.

The chain links TRBV29-1 to TRBJ2-5, with 7 bases lining up with TRBD1. J gave up 2 bases and V 3 bases, and 18 bases lay outside the gene matches. Germline V gene data show CDR1 as SQVTM and CDR2 as ANQGSEA. This CDR3 contains 18 residues. This CDR3 is CSVEPEGAMRIVQETQYF. CDR3 nucleotide sequence: TGCAGCGTTGAGCCCGAGGGGGCGATGCGGATAGTTCAAGAGACCCAGTACTTC. The variable domain in full, completed from reference TRBV29-1 and TRBJ2-5, reads SAVISQKPSRDICQRGTSLTIQCQVDSQVTMMFWYRQQPGQSLTLIATANQGSEATYESGFVIDKFPISRPNLTFSTLTVSNMSPEDSSIYLCSVEPEGAMRIVQETQYFGPGTRLLVL.

Only a few counts were recorded for this clonotype. The rearrangement joins TRBV27 to TRBJ1-2; 9 bases line up with TRBD1. The CDR3 runs 12 residues. Germline V lookup: CDR1 MNHEY, CDR2 SMNVEV (reference sequence). The V and J ends lost 5 bases and 12 bases, in that order; junction bases with no gene match: 7. The CDR3, as DNA: TGTGCCAGCAGTCCCACGGACAGGGGAAACACCTTC. Translated, it gives CASSPTDRGNTF.

This clonotype was counted ten times or more. The CDR3 DNA is TGTGCCAGCAGCGCCCTCCCCAATGAGCAGTTCTTC. The encoded protein is CASSALPNEQFF. The chain links TRBV9 to TRBJ2-1, with D unresolved. The CDR3 has 12 amino acids. Germline V gene sequence: CDR1 SGDLS, CDR2 YYNGEE. V was shortened by 3 bases and J by 6 bases, with 7 bases between the two germline ends.

The table lists this clonotype with many counts. The chain is built from TRBV6-5 and TRBJ1-3; D gene unclear. Per germline, CDR1 MNHEY and CDR2 SVGAGI. This CDR3 comprises 15 residues. The V and J ends lost 2 bases and 4 bases respectively, with 12 bases between them. The CDR3 sequence is CASSYQLLAGNTIYF. CDR3 nucleotide sequence: TGTGCCAGCAGTTACCAGCTCTTGGCCGGAAACACCATATATTTT.

The chain joins TRBV9 to TRBJ2-1; no definite D call. CDR3 length equals 14 residues. The ends were cut back, 3 bases at V and 6 bases at J, with 13 bases in the middle. Germline CDR1 is SGDLS and CDR2 is YYNGEE. CDR3 sequence reads: CASSAPIALNEQFF. In nucleotides, the CDR3 is TGTGCCAGCAGCGCACCGATAGCCCTCAATGAGCAGTTCTTC.

This clonotype was seen more than once but under ten times. The V call is TRBV27, the J call TRBJ1-2; no reliable D call. The ends were cut back, 4 bases at V and 11 bases at J, with 11 bases in the middle. From germline, CDR1 is MNHEY and CDR2 SMNVEV (reference sequence). The CDR3 is made up of 11 amino acids. CDR3 DNA sequence: TGTGCCAGCAGTTCGGATGGTCGTTACACCTTC. This gives the protein CASSSDGRYTF.

The chain carries TRBV7-9 and TRBJ2-2; 9 bases are a match to TRBD1. The V gene end was trimmed by 5 bases and the J gene end by 4 bases; junction bases not matched to a gene: 8. The CDR3 consists of 16 residues. Looked up from germline, CDR1 is SEHNR and CDR2 is FQNEAQ (reference sequence). The CDR3 region is CASSRRTGVPTGELFF. DNA of the CDR3: TGTGCCAGCAGCCGGAGGACAGGGGTCCCCACCGGGGAGCTGTTTTTT.

In its sample, this clonotype was seen a few times. In nucleotides, the CDR3 is TGTGCCAGCAGTAAGGACAGGGGAGTCCATCAGCCCCAGCATTTT. Protein sequence: CASSKDRGVHQPQHF. V is TRBV6-2 or TRBV6-3 and J is TRBJ1-5; 9 bases are a match to TRBD1. The CDR3 is made up of 15 amino acids. Germline values: CDR1 MNHEY, CDR2 SVGEGT. Trimming at V came to 5 bases and at J to 5 bases, leaving 7 bases not matched to a gene.

This clonotype was counted a few times. The rearrangement uses TRBV6-4 and TRBJ1-1, with 11 bases matching TRBD1. The CDR3 has 14 residues. Germline CDR1 and CDR2: MRHNA and SNTAGT. After removal of 4 bases from V and 4 bases from J, the junction contained 2 bases not matched to a gene. The CDR3 sequence: CASSAGTGGTEAFF. CDR3 nucleotides: TGTGCCAGCAGTGCCGGGACAGGGGGCACTGAAGCTTTCTTT.

This chain links TRBV29-1 with TRBJ1-1; D possibly corresponds to TRBD1 (5 bases). Per germline, CDR1 SQVTM and CDR2 ANQGSEA. V was shortened by 7 bases and J by 4 bases, with 16 bases between the two germline ends. The CDR3 covers 13 residues. CDR3 amino acids: CSATGALGTEAFF. The CDR3, as DNA: TGCAGCGCTACCGGGGCCTTGGGCACTGAAGCTTTCTTT. The full variable domain, in which reference TRBV29-1 and TRBJ1-1 provide the parts outside the CDR3, is SAVISQKPSRDICQRGTSLTIQCQVDSQVTMMFWYRQQPGQSLTLIATANQGSEATYESGFVIDKFPISRPNLTFSTLTVSNMSPEDSSIYLCSATGALGTEAFFGQGTRLTVV.

This clonotype was observed a few times. This rearrangement joins TRBV6-2 or TRBV6-3 to TRBJ2-7, with TRBD1 as a possible D gene (5 bases). Trimming removed 8 bases at V and 2 bases at J, with 16 bases between. The CDR3 sequence is 14 residues long. Looked up from germline, CDR1 is MNHEY and CDR2 is SVGEGT. CDR3 loop: CASSVWGHTYEQYF. In DNA, the CDR3 is TGTGCCAGCTCCGTATGGGGCCACACCTACGAGCAGTACTTC.

This chain links TRBV28 with TRBJ2-7; 7 bases fit TRBD1. Germline V gene sequence: CDR1 MDHEN, CDR2 SYDVKM. After removal of 7 bases from V and 6 bases from J, the junction contained 9 bases not matched to a gene. The CDR3 is 13 residues long. The DNA of the CDR3 is TGTGCCAGCATTAACGACAGGGTCTTCGAGCAGTACTTC. Protein sequence: CASINDRVFEQYF.

The chain joins TRBV7-3 to TRBJ1-5; D is unclear. Germline loops: CDR1 SGHTA, CDR2 FQGTGA. The CDR3 is 17 amino acids. V was trimmed by 2 bases and J by 3 bases, leaving 17 bases between them. In nucleotides, the CDR3 is TGTGCCAGCAGCTTAGACGACCCCTCGTCATACAATCAGCCCCAGCATTTT. It specifies CASSLDDPSSYNQPQHF.

This clonotype was seen ten or more times. The gene calls are TRBV7-2 and TRBJ2-3; 7 positions agree with TRBD2. Losses at the gene ends were 5 bases for V and 2 bases for J; bases not matched to a gene: 4. The CDR3 is 14 residues long. Germline-derived CDR1 and CDR2 are SGHTA and FQGNSA. The DNA for the CDR3 is TGTGCCAGCAGCCCGGGACTAACCACAGATACGCAGTATTTT. It is translated as CASSPGLTTDTQYF.